This T cell receptor beta chain was sequenced during a study of control samples from healthy donors and cancer patients. The CDR3 contains 13 residues. Germline CDR1 and CDR2: GTSNPN and SVGIG (reference sequence). V lost 5 bases, J lost 1 base, and 3 bases stayed unmatched. Profiled with immunoSEQ multiplex PCR; TCRdb holds only in-frame clones, not every one. The sample shows roughly 81,000 clones, roughly 84% of them seen only once. The chain combines TRBV30 with TRBJ1-1; 8 bases are a match to TRBD1. This receptor was identified in a man aged 55 to 70 with head and neck cancer. What was sequenced was PBMCs. For the CDR3, the DNA is TGTGCCTGGGACAGGGGCGAGAACACTGAAGCTTTCTTT. Translation gives CAWDRGENTEAFF.